Sequencing of this T cell receptor beta chain was carried out in a study of blood T cell repertoires in COVID-19. Sequencing used immunoSEQ multiplex PCR; TCRdb keeps in-frame clones, though not all of them. The data contain under 140,000 clones, 76% of them singletons. The CDR3 has 16 amino acids. The germline V and J ends were trimmed by 1 base and 3 bases, with 13 bases remaining between them. The germline CDR1 and CDR2 sequences are SGHTA and FQGNSA. Sequencing input: peripheral blood. The receptor was isolated from a woman older than 75 with acute or convalescent COVID-19. This chain links TRBV7-2 with TRBJ2-1; a possible D gene is TRBD1 (5 bases). The CDR3 spells CASSLGTGVDYNEQFF. CDR3 DNA sequence: TGTGCCAGCAGCTTAGGAACAGGAGTAGACTACAATGAGCAGTTCTTC.